A selection of T cell receptor beta chains follows, all from one sample in a study of CD8 T cells in ankylosing spondylitis. TCRdb recomputed calls from the 5' RACE reads with MiXCR, one row per CDR3 protein. In the table there are fewer than 550,000 distinct CDR3 sequences, roughly 5% of which are singletons. Sequences were obtained from blood, either unsorted or a sorted T cell fraction (not recorded which). These receptors originate from a male donor with ankylosing spondylitis. Both conserved end residues are part of each CDR3. Each record gives: D gene, V gene, clone size, J gene, CDR3 DNA, CDR3 protein. D genes are given only for firm matches. Clone size, where shown, is once, few, many, or a class for clones that have expanded.

d_gene: -
v_gene: TRBV5-6
abundance: many
j_gene: TRBJ2-6
CDR3nt: TGTGCCAGCAGCTTGGCCCCATCAGGCGCCAACGTCCTGACTTTC
CDR3aa: CASSLAPSGANVLTF

d_gene: TRBD1
v_gene: TRBV12-3/TRBV12-4
abundance: many
j_gene: TRBJ1-2
CDR3nt: TGTGCCAGCAGTTTCCGGCAGACAGGGACGGGTGGCTACACCTTC
CDR3aa: CASSFRQTGTGGYTF

d_gene: TRBD2
v_gene: TRBV9
abundance: few
j_gene: TRBJ2-2
CDR3nt: TGTGCCAGCAGCGCCCGACTAGCGGAAAACACCGGGGAGCTGTTTTTT
CDR3aa: CASSARLAENTGELFF

d_gene: -
v_gene: TRBV10-3
abundance: many
j_gene: TRBJ2-7
CDR3nt: TGTGCCATCAGTGAGGGGGTTACCTACGAGCAGTACTTC
CDR3aa: CAISEGVTYEQYF

d_gene: -
v_gene: TRBV5-1
abundance: many
j_gene: TRBJ1-2
CDR3nt: TGCGCCAGCAGTCACGGACAGAAGCTAACTAACTATGGCTACACCTTC
CDR3aa: CASSHGQKLTNYGYTF

d_gene: -
v_gene: TRBV18
abundance: many
j_gene: TRBJ1-1
CDR3nt: TGTGCCAGCTCACCCCAGGGGACCCGAGGAGCTTTCTTT
CDR3aa: CASSPQGTRGAFF

d_gene: -
v_gene: TRBV28
abundance: many
j_gene: TRBJ2-7
CDR3nt: TGTGCCAGCAGTTCTCTTGGGAACGAGCAGTACTTC
CDR3aa: CASSSLGNEQYF

d_gene: -
v_gene: TRBV6-1
abundance: many
j_gene: TRBJ2-7
CDR3nt: TGTGCCAGCAGACAGGGAAATTCCTACGAGCAGTACTTC
CDR3aa: CASRQGNSYEQYF

d_gene: -
v_gene: TRBV12-3/TRBV12-4
abundance: many
j_gene: TRBJ1-1
CDR3nt: TGTGCCAGCAACATGGGGGCGGGTCATGCTGAAGCTTTCTTT
CDR3aa: CASNMGAGHAEAFF

d_gene: TRBD2
v_gene: TRBV29-1
abundance: many
j_gene: TRBJ2-4
CDR3nt: TGCAGCGTGCGGGAGGGAGCCAAAAACATTCAGTACTTC
CDR3aa: CSVREGAKNIQYF

d_gene: -
v_gene: TRBV10-3
abundance: many
j_gene: TRBJ2-2
CDR3nt: TGTGCCATCAGTGTTAATCTCGGGGAGCTGTTTTTT
CDR3aa: CAISVNLGELFF

d_gene: -
v_gene: TRBV6-2/TRBV6-3
abundance: many
j_gene: TRBJ2-3
CDR3nt: TGTGCCAGCAGTTATTACAGCCAAGATACGCAGTATTTT
CDR3aa: CASSYYSQDTQYF

d_gene: TRBD2
v_gene: TRBV27
abundance: many
j_gene: TRBJ2-1
CDR3nt: TGTGCCAGCAGTTCCATCAGCGGGGGGATTCACAATGAGCAGTTCTTC
CDR3aa: CASSSISGGIHNEQFF

d_gene: -
v_gene: TRBV12-3/TRBV12-4
abundance: many
j_gene: TRBJ2-3
CDR3nt: TGTGCCAGCAGTTTAGGTCCCAGGGACACGCAGTATTTT
CDR3aa: CASSLGPRDTQYF

d_gene: -
v_gene: TRBV7-9
abundance: -
j_gene: TRBJ1-4
CDR3nt: TGTGCCAGCAGCTTAGGGGCTAGGGGAGCTGATGAAAAACTGTTTTTT
CDR3aa: CASSLGARGADEKLFF

d_gene: -
v_gene: TRBV20-1
abundance: many
j_gene: TRBJ1-2
CDR3nt: TGCAGTGCGAGCAAGGACAGTTCCTATGGCTACACCTTC
CDR3aa: CSASKDSSYGYTF

d_gene: -
v_gene: TRBV28
abundance: few
j_gene: TRBJ2-7
CDR3nt: TGTGCCAGCAGTTTAATTCGCGGACGGAAAGGACACTACGAGCAGTACTTC
CDR3aa: CASSLIRGRKGHYEQYF

d_gene: -
v_gene: TRBV9
abundance: -
j_gene: TRBJ1-5
CDR3nt: TGTGCCAGCAGCCCAGGATGGGGGGGGAATCAGCCCCAGCATTTT
CDR3aa: CASSPGWGGNQPQHF